This T cell receptor beta chain was observed in a study of metastatic and nonmetastatic thyroid tumors. Study overall: Comparison of repertoires was carried out across blood and tumor or nodule tissue from malignant and benign thyroid patients.

The authors' processing: Between-group CDR3 differences, defined by clinicopathological status, yielded a distant-metastasis classifier for papillary thyroid cancer. Using MiXCR, TCRdb reanalyzed the PCR reads. These V and J calls are TCRdb output, not the study's own analysis. The data hold thousands of clones, with 34% observed a single time. The table lists this clone with a few counts. Its antigen is not identified. CDR1 MNHNS and CDR2 SASEGT come from the germline V gene. V was trimmed by 1 base and J by 0 bases, leaving 10 bases between them. This CDR3 is built from 15 residues. All patients reached thyroid surgery having received no treatment beforehand. Study results and caveats: The study reportedly found significantly higher TCR beta diversity in malignant thyroid tumors than benign nodules, in blood and tumor.

The TCR was taken from a female donor with papillary thyroid cancer or a benign thyroid nodule (not recorded which). Some clones in this sample may be carry-over from other donors' samples. J is TRBJ2-7 and V is TRBV6-1; no clear D. The sample consisted of adjacent normal tissue. DNA of the CDR3: TGTGCCAGCAGTGAAGTCTCGGGCAGCTCCTACGAGCAGTACTTC. Encoded protein: CASSEVSGSSYEQYF.